This T cell receptor (beta chain) emerged from a study of CXCR3-negative and CXCR3-positive naive CD8 T cells (dated by TCRdb to between 2018 and 2020). About the study as a whole: In total, 120 million to 150 million TRB reads were obtained, which works out to roughly 1.5 +/- 0.3 million reads per library. Diversity and physicochemical repertoire analyses covered some ten donors pooled from two independent experiments. Naive subsets from 5 or 6 donors and memory cells from 3 donors were included in the TRBV-TRBJ cluster analysis.

The sequencer was a NextSeq 550. The Human TCR Profiling Kit (MiLaboratory) was used to prepare UMI-labeled 5' RACE TRB cDNA libraries. The full amount of extracted RNA was used for cDNA synthesis, and the full amount of resulting cDNA was used for PCR amplification. Libraries were prepared in parallel with an identical number of PCR cycles. As for the original processing: About 52,000 +/- 9,100 unique UMI-labeled TRB cDNA molecules per library were extracted with MIGEC and MiXCR, with at least two reads per UMI required. An average of around 40,000 +/- 10,000 functional in-frame TRB CDR3 nucleotide clonotypes without stop codons was found per library. Diversity metrics, including normalized Shannon-Wiener and Chao1, were computed in VDJtools after downsampling to 5000 UMI-labeled TRB molecules per sample. VDJtools was used to calculate clonotype-size-weighted physicochemical properties of the central five CDR3 residues, namely interaction energy, strength, volume and Kidera factor 4. Reprocessed by TCRdb, the reads give a single entry per CDR3 protein sequence, without DNA. TCRdb assigned the V and J calls; the authors' analysis was not used. The sample's records list some 100,000 distinct CDR3 sequences. The ten largest clones add up to about 0.35% of the sample.

For every CD8+ T cell subset, around 300,000 cells were flow-sorted straight into RLT lysis buffer, and each subset was sorted in triplicate. To keep memory contaminants out, a stringent definition of naive CD8+ T cells was applied: CD45RO-CCR7+CD27+CD95-. Standard density gradient centrifugation was used to isolate peripheral blood mononuclear cells from buffy coats. A FACSAria III was used to flow-sort naive CD8+ T cells into CXCR3-negative and CXCR3-positive populations. An RNeasy Mini Kit was used to extract total RNA from the sorted cells. With respect to this clonotype: The antigen this receptor binds is unknown.

From cysteine to phenylalanine, the CDR3 is 14 amino acids long. The DNA sequence is not available. What the authors observed across the whole study: Within the same donor, TRBV-TRBJ usage looked similar between naive CXCR3-negative and CXCR3-positive cells, but memory cells had distinct patterns. Compared with CXCR3-negative naive cells, CXCR3-positive naive cells had TRB CDR3s with higher hydrophobicity (lower Kidera factor 4), lower energy, and higher strength and volume indices. Comparably high repertoire diversity was found in both naive subsets, whereas much lower repertoire diversity was found in memory CD8+ T cells. Surface CD5, linked to self-reactivity in mice, was comparable between naive subsets; TCR interaction strength was therefore also inferred from TRB CDR3 physicochemical properties. Because CXCR3 expression was partially decreased after cryopreservation, freshly isolated PBMCs were used for most assays.

The sequence came from a human donor in good health. Some clones in this sample may be carry-over from other donors' samples. Rearrangement joined TRBV12-3 or TRBV12-4 to TRBJ2-5; TCRdb returns TRBD1, unconfirmable since there is no DNA. Sequenced sample: naive CXCR3+ CD8+ T cells from blood. The sample's cell subset or site label, decoded: CD45RO-CCR7+CD27+CD95- naive CD8+ T cells expressing CXCR3 (TNR3+). Here the CDR3 is given as CASSLTGEGETQYF.